This TCR beta chain was sequenced during a study of shared clonotypes between healthy human individuals (dated by TCRdb to about 2020). With respect to the entire study: Two women and a few men aged 18 to 49 years were included in the cohort. Per donor, three plates each were used for CD4 naive and CD4 memory, two for CD8 naive, and one for CD8 memory. To estimate repertoire size and how much clonotype sharing occurs between individuals, the study deeply sequenced the blood TCR repertoires of 5 or 6 healthy adults. Different laboratories and diverse techniques were used to prepare libraries and sequence TCR repertoires, to increase sequencing depth and limit assay-specific biases. Each donor's leukapheresis produced roughly between roughly 0.85 and 9.5 billion PBMCs. Points the paper makes about the study in general: The small number of donors limited the genetic and exposure-history diversity represented. Naive subsets generally had larger estimated clonotype richness than memory subsets. Pairwise subsampling indicated that sequencing depth was expected to affect the degree of clonotype sharing among donors. Across a handful of donors, 4.5% to 6.5% of naive CD4, 3% to 3.5% of naive CD8, about 2% of memory CD4, and over 0.35% of memory CD8 clonotypes were shared. Sampling was limited to blood, and TCR repertoires in tissue likely differ from TCR repertoires in blood. Compared with non-shared clonotypes, clonotypes shared by all four sorted-subset donors had higher generation probabilities. Incomplete sequencing was indicated by rarefaction of sorted-subset datasets, despite the large sequencing depth.

There are 14 amino acids in the CDR3, from cysteine to phenylalanine inclusive. Here the CDR3 DNA is all that survives: 42 bases in frame from base 1. The germline V gene (reference sequence) provides CDR1 SEHNR and CDR2 FQNEAQ. V is reduced by 5 bases and J by 4 bases, leaving a spacing of 12 bases between them. For this clone: Its antigen is not yet known. The record has no base qualities; no much larger clone is one base away.

Healthy HIV-negative adults with no recently reported acute infections or vaccinations were included as donors. All donors were Caucasian adults living in Nashville, Tennessee, USA. CD4+ T cells were enriched by magnetic negative selection, after which naive cells were positively selected on CD45RA and the negative fraction was taken as the memory subset. After blood collection by leukapheresis, PBMCs were isolated using Ficoll-Histopaque density gradient centrifugation and then cryopreserved in the vapor phase of liquid nitrogen. Purity and quantity of every magnetically sorted T cell population were checked by analytical flow cytometry. From each sorted fraction, genomic DNA was isolated and quantified by UV absorbance on a Nanodrop 2000c. Using the deep immunoSEQ assay, multiplex PCR amplified TCR CDR3 regions from genomic DNA. Extracted genomic DNA from each cell subset was distributed evenly across all wells of several immunoSEQ 96-well plates, and each plate was treated as a replicate. For sorted subsets, each replicate PCR was loaded with about 0.2 ug genomic DNA, equivalent to 25,000 to 30,000 T cell genomes. The purified libraries were quantified using a Qubit 3.0 fluorometer, sized with a Bioanalyzer 2100, and then quantified again using the KAPA Library Quantification kit. Every immunoSEQ 96-well plate was sequenced on a dedicated single-read 150-cycle Illumina NextSeq 550 flow cell. Turning to the authors' computational methods: Because the immunoSEQ output held only junctional sequences and lacked quality scores, the filtering could not match the filtering applied to full-length reads. Sequences were annotated with PyIR, a Python wrapper for IgBLAST v1.9, using IMGT germline references to assign V/J genes and CDR3. Any read was removed if the V/J assignment was weak (E-value above 1e-6), the CDR3 was missing, or the read contained stop codons, out-of-frame junctions, or ambiguous translated residues. A V3J clonotype was defined by an identical inferred V gene, J gene, and CDR3 amino acid sequence. The percentage overlap between two repertoires was calculated by dividing the number of shared unique clonotypes by the size of the smaller repertoire. Repertoire richness was assessed with RTK rarefaction, the Chao1 estimator, and Recon v2.1 estimates of unobserved clonotypes. For all TCRbeta clonotypes obtained by the gDNA method from a few donors, generation probabilities were computed with OLGA. TCRdb retrieved this table from immuneACCESS and kept in-frame rearrangements only. Not all clones are present; in checked studies, unresolved V genes account for under half, and no reason is known for the remainder. D and trimming were read from the DNA, whereas the V and J calls and clone size are those reported in that table. For this sample the table gives about 2.4 million clones, of which 90% to 95% were detected only once. The top ten clones comprise under 0.15% of the sample.

In this chain, TRBV7-9 is recombined with TRBJ1-3, with TRBD1 as a weak D call on 5 bases. The source is a man between 18 and 29 years old in good health. Material: naive CD4+ T cells sorted from blood. The meaning of the sample's cell subset or site label: CD45RA+ positively selected. The nucleotide sequence reads as follows: TGTGCCAGCAGCCCCATAGGGGCCGGAAACACCATATATTTT. Translation gives CASSPIGAGNTIYF.